This T cell receptor (beta chain) was found in a study of blood T cell repertoires in COVID-19. Study-level information: Researchers got acute and convalescent COVID-19 samples from the United States, Italy and Spain. PBMCs, B-cell-depleted T cells, or T cells provided the cDNA or gDNA that made up the material.

V lost 6 bases to trimming and J lost 0 bases; unmatched junction nucleotides: 11. The CDR3 loop spans 18 amino acids. CDR1 is SGHAT, CDR2 FQNNGV, per germline. In the original analysis: Reference gene primer amplification gave estimated nucleated cell counts. Generated by immunoSEQ multiplex PCR, the TCRdb table keeps only in-frame clones and is missing some. Clone size and the V and J calls come from that table; the DNA yielded D and trimming. The data contain a few hundred thousand clones, around nine tenths of them seen just once; the ten biggest clones take up over 2.5%. This TCR came from a human donor in a cohort sampled during active COVID-19. Sequencing was carried out using peripheral blood. The chain uses TRBV11-2 and TRBJ2-2, with 9 bases aligning to TRBD1. The CDR3 nucleotides read TGTGCCAGCAGGGGGAACAGGGGGCGGGGTTCGAACACCGGGGAGCTGTTTTTT. Translated, it gives CASRGNRGRGSNTGELFF.